The sequence of this TCR beta chain was determined in a study of human T cells and chemical hapten exposure. Study as a whole: A patient group, mainly female, showed alopecia areata, totalis or universalis.

TCRdb reprocessed the RACE reads with MiXCR, giving one entry per CDR3 protein. Here the sample spans about 380,000 distinct CDR3 sequences, about 4.8% being singletons. This clonotype was detected many times. Time point here: patch test 1, 2 weeks after DPC sensitization. The treatment denotes: therapeutic diphenylcyclopropenone sensitization with weekly scalp DPC. The V end was cut by 0 bases, the J end by 8 bases, with 13 bases between. The CDR3 covers 15 residues. Per the germline V gene, CDR1 is SEHNR and CDR2 is FQNEAQ (reference sequence). This sequence originates from a woman aged 45 to 65 with alopecia areata. Some clones in this sample may be carry-over from other donors' samples. The chain combines TRBV7-9 with TRBJ1-4; D is undetermined. The source material was whole blood, sampled in connection with sensitization to the hapten diphenylcyclopropenone (DPC). In DNA, the CDR3 is TGTGCCAGCAGCTTAGCATTAGAAGGGAACGAAAAACTGTTTTTT. This gives the protein CASSLALEGNEKLFF. The full variable domain, completed using reference TRBV7-9 and TRBJ1-4, is DTGVSQNPRHKITKRGQNVTFRCDPISEHNRLYWYRQTLGQGPEFLTYFQNEAQLEKSRLLSDRFSAERPKGSFSTLEIQRTEQGDSAMYLCASSLALEGNEKLFFGSGTQLSVL.